These T cell receptor beta chains were read from a single sample in a study of blood T cell repertoires in COVID-19. Profiling relied on immunoSEQ multiplex PCR, and the TCRdb table lists in-frame clones only, not all of them. Of about 130,000 clones in the sample, 65% to 90% were seen once. The specimen sequenced was peripheral blood. These receptors all stem from a woman older than 75 with acute or convalescent COVID-19. Both conserved end residues are part of each CDR3. The D gene is left open where the match is weak.

>TRBV24-1|TRBJ1-5|TRBD1
CATSGTGHSNQPQHF
TGTGCCACCAGTGGGACAGGCCATAGCAATCAGCCCCAGCATTTT
>TRBV6-6|TRBJ1-1|NA
CASSSSGGWTEAFF
TGTGCCAGCAGTTCTTCTGGGGGGTGGACTGAAGCTTTCTTT
>TRBV7-2|TRBJ1-1|NA
CASSFSQGNTEAFF
TGTGCCAGCAGCTTCTCTCAGGGGAACACTGAAGCTTTCTTT
>TRBV7-7|TRBJ2-5|NA
CASSSAPGGGSETQYF
TGTGCTAGCAGCTCTGCCCCCGGCGGGGGCTCAGAGACCCAGTACTTC
>TRBV20-1|TRBJ1-2|NA
CSASLGGDYGYTF
TGCAGTGCTAGTTTAGGGGGTGACTATGGCTACACCTTC
>TRBV2|TRBJ1-5|NA
CASSVASNQPQHF
TGTGCCAGCAGTGTGGCCAGCAATCAGCCCCAGCATTTT
>TRBV4-2|TRBJ1-2|TRBD1
CASSHVEDDRVKNGYTF
TGTGCCAGCAGCCATGTGGAGGACGACAGGGTCAAAAATGGCTACACCTTC
>TRBV6-5|TRBJ2-1|TRBD1
CASSSMRTGAVEQFF
TGTGCCAGCAGTTCAATGAGGACAGGGGCGGTTGAGCAGTTCTTC
>TRBV27|TRBJ1-1|TRBD1
CASRESWGQVLNTEAFF
TGTGCCAGCAGGGAGTCATGGGGACAGGTTTTGAACACTGAAGCTTTCTTT
>TRBV24-1|TRBJ2-3|TRBD2
CATSEFGTRNTQYF
TGTGCCACCAGTGAGTTCGGGACTAGGAATACGCAGTATTTT
>TRBV5-1|TRBJ1-3|NA
CASSLGTDRLSGNTIYF
TGCGCCAGCAGCTTGGGGACCGACAGGCTCTCTGGAAACACCATATATTTT
>TRBV28|TRBJ1-3|NA
CASSLVTVDSSGNTIYF
TGTGCCAGCAGTTTAGTTACGGTCGACAGTTCTGGAAACACCATATATTTT
>TRBV12-3/TRBV12-4|TRBJ1-2|NA
CASSLGLEGGYTF
TGTGCCAGCAGTTTGGGCCTAGAGGGTGGCTACACCTTC